The clone carrying this T cell receptor beta chain was counted between two and nine times. Its antigen remains unidentified. These data originate in a study of T-cell reconstitution after alpha-beta-depleted transplantation in children. This CDR3 has 15 amino acids. Germline CDR1 MNHEY, CDR2 SVGAGI. With 0 bases removed from V and 6 bases from J, the gap between germline ends came to 11 bases. Unique molecular identifiers were used to barcode this TCRbeta library. MiXCR, applied by TCRdb to the PCR reads, yields one record per CDR3 protein. The sample shows 500,000 to 750,000 distinct CDR3 sequences, roughly 13% of them seen only once. The study, taken as a whole, reports: Alpha-beta T cells present about two months after transplant were reported to originate from several hundred expanded graft clones.

The clonotype was recovered from a male patient between 5 and 17 years old who had a stem cell transplant for acute myeloid leukemia, so the T cells may come from the graft donor. The source material was PBMCs, mostly from graft donor cells, sampled 360 days after TCRalphabeta/CD19-depleted stem cell transplant. The chain employs TRBV6-5 and TRBJ1-4; no reliable D call. For the CDR3, the DNA is TGTGCCAGCAGTTACTCCGGTACAACCTATGAAAAACTGTTTTTT. Encoded protein: CASSYSGTTYEKLFF.